This TCR beta chain came from a study of T-cell memory formation after mild COVID-19 (dated by TCRdb to about 2021). Regarding the study in general: TCR sequence clusters from the two donors were found to be largely donor specific. The cohort was made up of two young adult volunteers, one female and one male, who were previously healthy. T-cell clones expanding and contracting after mild COVID-19 in a couple of donors were tracked by longitudinal TCRalpha and TCRbeta repertoire sequencing.

Ficoll-Paque density gradient centrifugation was the method used to isolate PBMCs. General conclusions and limits of the study: Clones contracting from day 15 to 85 had balanced CD4/CD8 phenotypes, while a second wave expanding from day 15 to 37 was biased towards CD4+. The study included only a couple of mild cases, and larger cohorts that include severe cases with pre-infection samples were judged to be necessary. The second-wave clones that peaked on day 37 were not confirmed to be SARS-CoV-2 specific. Contracting CD4+ clones were located mainly in the CM and EM memory subsets, whereas CD8+ clones were found to be enriched in EMRA. Some responding clones were detected in pre-infection memory, suggesting pre-existing cross-reactive memory T cells joined the SARS-CoV-2 response.

The CDR3 runs 14 amino acids, cysteine and phenylalanine included. Only the CDR3 region is kept as DNA, spanning 42 bases read in frame from base 1. As encoded in the germline V gene (reference sequence), CDR1 is MNHNY while CDR2 is SVGAGI. Trimming at the junction amounts to 3 bases on V and 6 bases on J, and the germline ends lie 13 bases apart. On this clonotype itself: Its antigen is not yet known. Base qualities are not at hand, and no much larger clone is one base apart.

Sequencing was carried out with an Illumina NovaSeq 6000. cDNA libraries for TCRalpha and TCRbeta were prepared by 5'RACE using constant-segment primers, with sample barcodes and unique molecular identifiers added. Trizol reagent was used to extract RNA from every sample. Libraries were amplified in two PCR steps, with a second sample barcode and Illumina TruSeq adapters added in the second step. Sequencing of the libraries was done on an Illumina NovaSeq, producing 2 x 150 bp paired-end reads. Per the authors' processing: With migec v1.2.7, reads were demultiplexed and then collapsed into UMI-guided consensus sequences. With mixcr v2.1.11, UMI consensuses were aligned to TRA and TRB V and J templates and assembled into clonotypes. A clonotype was counted as expanded or contracted only when both edgeR and NoisET called the clonotype significant, with the noise models trained on biological replicates. edgeR calls used a false discovery rate-adjusted p below 0.01 and a log2 fold-change threshold of 1. PCA with hierarchical clustering of max-normalized trajectories of the 1000 most abundant clonotypes was used as exploratory dynamics analysis. Separately sequenced CD4+ and CD8+ repertoires were used to assign the CD4 or CD8 phenotype of responding clones. TCRdb applied fastp at Q25 and MiXCR to the public reads, then kept only in-frame beta chains. Rows are unified per CDR3 protein, each entry keeping the most common DNA and genes. TCRdb's processing, not the study's, gives the V and J calls here. The sample includes around 340,000 distinct CDR3 sequences, with less than 20% observed a single time. About 22% of the sample rests with the top ten.

Sequencing was done on a sample of PBMCs or a T cell subset sorted from them (not recorded which). The rearranged chain carries TRBV6-6 and TRBJ2-3; the D region is possibly TRBD1 or TRBD2, each matching across 5 bases. The sequence came from a man younger than 35 who had mild COVID-19 (a few samples of this study predate the infection). The sample titles of this study are shuffled in the database, so cell type and time point are left out; the donor was told from shared clones. The CDR3 region: CASSYGTRNDTQYF. Here is the DNA: TGTGCCAGCAGTTATGGGACCCGTAATGATACGCAGTATTTT.